This T cell receptor (beta chain) came from a study of T-cell reconstitution after alpha-beta-depleted transplantation in children. The V gene's germline CDR1 is SEHNR and CDR2 FQNEAQ (reference sequence). With 5 bases clipped from V and 4 bases from J, the junction kept 10 bases outside the gene matches. This CDR3 spans 17 amino acids. Preparing the TCRbeta library involved the use of unique molecular identifiers. MiXCR, run by TCRdb on the PCR reads, gives a single entry per CDR3 protein. The sample lists hundreds of thousands of distinct CDR3 sequences; 13% were seen once. This sequence originates from a girl aged 2-9 years with congenital amegakaryocytic thrombocytopenia, due to receive a stem cell transplant. The sample consisted of PBMCs, taken before TCRalphabeta/CD19-depleted stem cell transplant. The chain uses TRBV7-9 and TRBJ2-5; 13 nucleotides align to TRBD2. The chain's CDR3 is CASSVVPGLAGLETQYF. In nucleotides, the CDR3 is TGTGCCAGCAGCGTCGTTCCGGGACTAGCGGGACTAGAGACCCAGTACTTC.